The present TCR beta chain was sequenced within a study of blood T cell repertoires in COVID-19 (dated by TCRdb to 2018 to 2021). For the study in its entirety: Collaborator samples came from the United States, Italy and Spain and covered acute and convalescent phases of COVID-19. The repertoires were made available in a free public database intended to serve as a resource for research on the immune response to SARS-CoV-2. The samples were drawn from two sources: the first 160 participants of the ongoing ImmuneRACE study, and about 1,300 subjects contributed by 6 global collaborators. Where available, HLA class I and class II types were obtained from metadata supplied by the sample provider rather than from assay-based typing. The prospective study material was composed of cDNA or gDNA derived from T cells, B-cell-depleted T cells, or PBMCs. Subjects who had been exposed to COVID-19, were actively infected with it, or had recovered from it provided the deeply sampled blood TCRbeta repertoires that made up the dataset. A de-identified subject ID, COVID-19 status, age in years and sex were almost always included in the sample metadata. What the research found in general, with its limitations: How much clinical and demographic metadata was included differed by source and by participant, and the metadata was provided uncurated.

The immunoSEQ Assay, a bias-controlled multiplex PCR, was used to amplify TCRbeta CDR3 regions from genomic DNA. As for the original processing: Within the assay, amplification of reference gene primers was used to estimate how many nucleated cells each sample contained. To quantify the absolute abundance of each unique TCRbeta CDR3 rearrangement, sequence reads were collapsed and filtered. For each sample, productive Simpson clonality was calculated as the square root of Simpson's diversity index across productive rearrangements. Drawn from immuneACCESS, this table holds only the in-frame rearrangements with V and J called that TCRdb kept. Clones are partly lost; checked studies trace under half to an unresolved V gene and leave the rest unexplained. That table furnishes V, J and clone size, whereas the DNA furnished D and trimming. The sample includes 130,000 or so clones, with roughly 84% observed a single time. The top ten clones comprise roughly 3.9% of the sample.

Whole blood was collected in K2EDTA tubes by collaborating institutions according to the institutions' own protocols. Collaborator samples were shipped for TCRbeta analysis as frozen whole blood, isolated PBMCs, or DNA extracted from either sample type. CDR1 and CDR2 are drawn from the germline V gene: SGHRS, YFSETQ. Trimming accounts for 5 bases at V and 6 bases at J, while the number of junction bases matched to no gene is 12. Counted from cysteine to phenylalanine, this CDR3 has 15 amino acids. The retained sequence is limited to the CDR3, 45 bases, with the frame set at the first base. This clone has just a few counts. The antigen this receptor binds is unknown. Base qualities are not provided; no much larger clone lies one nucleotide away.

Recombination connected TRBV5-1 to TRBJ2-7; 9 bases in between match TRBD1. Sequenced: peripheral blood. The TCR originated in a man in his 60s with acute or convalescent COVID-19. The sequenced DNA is TGCGCCAGCAGTTTTAATCCGGGACAGGGTGGCGAGCAGTACTTC. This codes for CASSFNPGQGGEQYF.